Below, 28 T cell receptor beta chains from the same sample are listed, as sequenced in a study of blood T cell repertoires in COVID-19. Sequencing was performed with immunoSEQ multiplex PCR; in TCRdb, only in-frame clones are kept and a portion is missing. The table includes around 280,000 clones, roughly 90% detected once. The sequencing input was PBMCs or T cells enriched from blood (not recorded which). Source of these receptors: a young woman with acute COVID-19.

About this clone itself: Other DNA sequences in this sample translate to the same CDR3. The chain joins TRBV3-1 (or the pseudogene TRBV3-2) to TRBJ2-7; no clear D. The CDR3 has 12 residues. Germline V gene data show CDR1 as LGHDT and CDR2 as YNNKEL (reference sequence). V lost 1 base and J 7 bases, leaving 8 bases between the germline ends. The CDR3 coding sequence is TGTGCCAGCAGCCAAGGGCCCGGGGAGCAGTACTTC. Its protein product is CASSQGPGEQYF.

V is TRBV19 and J is TRBJ2-2; D possibly corresponds to TRBD2 (5 bases). Germline V gene lookup returns CDR1 LNHDA and CDR2 SQIVND (reference sequence). The V end was cut by 3 bases, the J end by 5 bases, with 10 bases between. The CDR3 extends over 14 amino acids. The CDR3 nucleotides are TGTGCCAGTAGTATTCGCCGCGGGACCGGGGAGCTGTTTTTT. This encodes CASSIRRGTGELFF.

The chain joins TRBV18 to TRBJ1-6, with a weak D call TRBD1 (6 bases). Deletions cut 3 bases from V and 0 bases from J, with 12 bases between. Germline V gene sequence: CDR1 KGHSH, CDR2 LQKENI. CDR3 length: 17 amino acids. The CDR3 DNA reads TGTGCCAGCTCACCTGCGACAGGAGACTCCTATAATTCACCCCTCCACTTT. Translating gives CASSPATGDSYNSPLHF.

The J gene is TRBJ1-5, the V gene TRBV15; D may be TRBD1 (6 bases). CDR1 is LNHNV and CDR2 is YYDKDF in the germline V gene (reference sequence). The V end lost 1 base, the J end lost 1 base, and 11 bases lay between the germline ends. CDR3 length equals 16 residues. The CDR3 bases are TGTGCCACCAGCAGAGGGACAGAGTCCAGCAATCAGCCCCAGCATTTT. This translates into CATSRGTESSNQPQHF.

The chain's CDR3 is CASSSTGPAGRGTNEKLFF. Here the CDR3 DNA reads TGCGCCAGCAGCTCCACTGGACCGGCGGGGAGGGGCACTAATGAAAAACTGTTTTTT. The J gene is TRBJ1-4, the V gene TRBV5-1; D is perhaps TRBD1 (5 bases). There are 19 residues in the CDR3. V was cut by 3 bases and J by 2 bases, with 23 bases left in between. Looked up from germline, CDR1 is SGHRS and CDR2 is YFSETQ. Looking up the rest from reference TRBV5-1 and TRBJ1-4 gives the full variable domain: KAGVTQTPRYLIKTRGQQVTLSCSPISGHRSVSWYQQTPGQGLQFLFEYFSETQRNKGNFPGRFSGRQFSNSRSEMNVSTLELGDSALYLCASSSTGPAGRGTNEKLFFGSGTQLSVL.

This clone was seen a single time. The CDR3 nucleotides are TGTGCCACCAGCAGAGGATCGACTAGCGGGAACTACAATGAGCAGTTCTTC. Translated: CATSRGSTSGNYNEQFF. This rearrangement joins TRBV15 to TRBJ2-1; 11 nucleotides agree with TRBD2. V trimming: 1 base; J trimming: 3 bases; junction bases outside the gene matches: 5. The CDR3 is 17 residues long. The germline V gene has CDR1 LNHNV and CDR2 YYDKDF (reference sequence).

The gene calls are TRBV7-2 and TRBJ2-7; D is uncertain. The CDR3 covers 16 residues. Trimming took off 1 base at V and 3 bases at J, with 16 bases between the two ends. Germline loops: CDR1 SGHTA, CDR2 FQGNSA. CDR3 DNA: TGTGCCAGCAGCTTAGTGGTGTCGCGACTCAGCTACGAGCAGTACTTC. It is translated as CASSLVVSRLSYEQYF.

J is TRBJ2-7 and V is TRBV28, with D perhaps matching TRBD2 (5 bases). The CDR3 consists of 13 residues. CDR1 and CDR2 from the germline V gene are MDHEN and SYDVKM. V dropped 6 bases and J dropped 4 bases, with 13 bases sitting between them. The CDR3 DNA sequence: TGTGCCAGCAGGGACTCCCGGACGTACGAGCAGTACTTC. Translating it yields CASRDSRTYEQYF. Supplemented by reference TRBV28 and TRBJ2-7, the full variable domain reads DVKVTQSSRYLVKRTGEKVFLECVQDMDHENMFWYRQDPGLGLRLIYFSYDVKMKEKGDIPEGYSVSREKKERFSLILESASTNQTSMYLCASRDSRTYEQYFGPGTRLTVT.

The chain couples TRBV3-1 (or the pseudogene TRBV3-2) to TRBJ2-7; D unresolved. The CDR3 is 13 amino acids. Trimming took 3 bases from V and 6 from J, leaving 12 bases between them. Per germline, CDR1 LGHDT and CDR2 YNNKEL (reference sequence). The CDR3 spells CASSQSPDTEQYF. The CDR3 DNA reads as TGTGCCAGCAGCCAGTCTCCAGATACCGAGCAGTACTTC.

V gene TRBV7-9 combines with J gene TRBJ2-7, with 11 bases that match TRBD2. The junction had 4 bases not matched to a gene; V was cut back by 2 bases and J by 4 bases. The germline V gene encodes CDR1 SEHNR and CDR2 FQNEAQ (reference sequence). CDR3 length equals 15 residues. The chain's CDR3 is CASSLSGTSGYEQYF. In DNA, the CDR3 is TGTGCCAGCAGCTTATCCGGGACTAGCGGATACGAGCAGTACTTC.

The chain joins TRBV5-4 to TRBJ2-5, with D perhaps TRBD1 (6 bases). Germline V lookup: CDR1 SGHNT, CDR2 YYREEE (reference sequence). The CDR3 totals 13 residues. Trimming shortened V by 3 bases and J by 5 bases, and 11 bases separated the two germline ends. CDR3 DNA: TGTGCCAGCAGCTCACAGGGCGGGGAGACCCAGTACTTC. Translated, it gives CASSSQGGETQYF.

This clone has a handful of counts. The J gene is TRBJ1-2, the V gene TRBV5-1, with D tentatively TRBD1 (6 bases). The germline CDR1 and CDR2 sequences are SGHRS and YFSETQ. V gave up 4 bases and J gave up 7 bases, with 14 bases separating them. The CDR3 runs 13 residues. The CDR3 spells CASSAQDSFGYTF. CDR3 DNA sequence: TGCGCCAGCAGCGCCCAGGACAGCTTTGGCTACACCTTC.

This chain uses TRBV19 with TRBJ1-2, with TRBD1 matching 7 bases. V trimming: 3 bases; J trimming: 2 bases; junction bases outside the gene matches: 12. The CDR3 spans 17 residues. Germline-derived CDR1 and CDR2 are LNHDA and SQIVND (reference sequence). The CDR3: CASSMGPGQTRNYGYTF. The CDR3 nucleotides read TGTGCCAGTAGTATGGGTCCGGGACAGACTCGCAACTATGGCTACACCTTC.

The rearrangement joins TRBV7-2 to TRBJ1-6; 9 bases agree with TRBD1. Germline CDR1 and CDR2: SGHTA and FQGNSA. This CDR3 region has 15 residues. J gave up 10 bases and V 5 bases, and 9 bases lay outside the gene matches. The CDR3 nucleotides read TGTGCCAGCAGCAAAGAGGACAGGGGTGGATCACCCCTCCACTTT. It yields the protein CASSKEDRGGSPLHF. Full variable domain (rest looked up from reference TRBV7-2 and TRBJ1-6): GAGVSQSPSNKVTEKGKDVELRCDPISGHTALYWYRQSLGQGLEFLIYFQGNSAPDKSGLPSDRFSAERTGGSVSTLTIQRTQQEDSAVYLCASSKEDRGGSPLHFGNGTRLTVT.

This rearrangement joins TRBV6-2 or TRBV6-3 to TRBJ2-1, with 9 bases identical to TRBD2. This CDR3 has 16 residues. V dropped 0 bases and J dropped 4; count of bases not matched to a gene: 4. In germline, CDR1 is MNHEY, CDR2 SVGEGT. The CDR3 loop is CASSYSAGGAYNEQFF. The CDR3 DNA sequence: TGTGCCAGCAGTTACTCGGCGGGAGGGGCTTACAATGAGCAGTTCTTC.

This sequence joins TRBV19 and TRBJ1-6, with 7 bases fitting TRBD1. The CDR3 is 14 residues long. CDR1 is LNHDA, CDR2 SQIVND, per germline (reference sequence). V trimming: 5 bases; J trimming: 10 bases; junction bases outside the gene matches: 8. CDR3 nucleotide sequence: TGTGCCAGTAGTGTCGACAGGGAAGGCTCACCCCTCCACTTT. This encodes CASSVDREGSPLHF. Using reference TRBV19 and TRBJ1-6 for the parts outside the CDR3, the full variable domain is DGGITQSPKYLFRKEGQNVTLSCEQNLNHDAMYWYRQDPGQGLRLIYYSQIVNDFQKGDIAEGYSVSREKKESFPLTVTSAQKNPTAFYLCASSVDREGSPLHFGNGTRLTVT.

CDR3 loop: CASSTTGGANYGYTF. The CDR3 nucleotides read TGCGCCAGCAGCACTACAGGGGGTGCAAACTATGGCTACACCTTC. The rearrangement joins TRBV5-1 to TRBJ1-2, with 8 bases that match TRBD1. The ends lost 4 bases at V and 2 bases at J; junction bases unmatched: 7. The CDR3 is 15 residues long. CDR1 SGHRS and CDR2 YFSETQ come from the germline V gene. The full variable domain, completed using reference TRBV5-1 and TRBJ1-2, is KAGVTQTPRYLIKTRGQQVTLSCSPISGHRSVSWYQQTPGQGLQFLFEYFSETQRNKGNFPGRFSGRQFSNSRSEMNVSTLELGDSALYLCASSTTGGANYGYTFGSGTRLTVV.

The chain uses TRBV7-9 and TRBJ2-7; perhaps TRBD2 as D (6 bases). The CDR3 totals 15 residues. Deletions cut 5 bases from V and 1 base from J, with 15 bases between. The germline CDR1 and CDR2 sequences are SEHNR and FQNEAQ (reference sequence). CDR3: CASSPTGTPSYEQYF. Here the CDR3 DNA reads TGTGCCAGCAGCCCAACCGGGACTCCATCCTACGAGCAGTACTTC.

This rearrangement joins TRBV5-1 to TRBJ1-1; D gene unclear. CDR1 is SGHRS and CDR2 is YFSETQ in the germline V gene. Trimming removed 6 bases from V and 7 bases from J, with 16 bases in between. The CDR3 loop spans 13 amino acids. This chain's CDR3 is CASKVAENGEAFF. Written as DNA, the CDR3 is TGCGCCAGCAAGGTAGCGGAGAACGGTGAAGCTTTCTTT.

Only a few counts were recorded for this clone. V usage is TRBV24-1 and J usage is TRBJ1-5, with a weak D call TRBD1 (6 bases). This CDR3 comprises 13 residues. V lost 4 bases and J lost 4, with 7 bases in between. Germline lookup yields CDR1 KGHDR and CDR2 SFDVKD. The DNA for the CDR3 is TGTGCCACCAGTGAAACAGGGAATCAGCCCCAGCATTTT. Residues: CATSETGNQPQHF.

J is TRBJ2-1 and V is TRBV6-4; 7 bases map to TRBD2. V shed 7 bases and J 10 bases; nucleotides not matched to a gene: 13. From germline, CDR1 is MRHNA and CDR2 SNTAGT. CDR3 size: 14 residues. CDR3 region: CASKRLGRDVEQFF. Written as DNA, the CDR3 is TGTGCCAGCAAGAGATTAGGGAGGGACGTGGAGCAGTTCTTC.

The CDR3 here is CASRDRENPQETQYF. CDR3 nucleotide sequence: TGTGCCAGCAGGGACAGGGAAAATCCCCAAGAGACCCAGTACTTC. V usage is TRBV28 and J usage is TRBJ2-5; 8 bases map to TRBD1. CDR3 size: 15 residues. The V and J ends lost 6 bases and 1 base, in that order; junction bases with no gene match: 7. Looked up from germline, CDR1 is MDHEN and CDR2 is SYDVKM.

V and J are TRBV27 and TRBJ2-7; tentative D call: TRBD1 (5 bases). Germline V gene lookup returns CDR1 MNHEY and CDR2 SMNVEV (reference sequence). The CDR3 runs to 14 residues. V was pared by 5 bases and J by 1 base, with 12 bases between. The CDR3 bases are TGTGCCAGCAGTGATGTGGGGCCTTCCTACGAGCAGTACTTC. Protein sequence: CASSDVGPSYEQYF.

This clone has only a few counts. The V and J genes are TRBV18 and TRBJ2-4; D might be TRBD1 (5 bases). From germline, CDR1 is KGHSH and CDR2 LQKENI. V lost 2 bases and J lost 7, with 30 bases in between. CDR3 size: 20 residues. The CDR3 loop is CASSPFSALDGRAVSNIQYF. DNA of the CDR3: TGTGCCAGCTCACCATTCTCGGCCCTTGACGGCAGGGCTGTGTCGAACATTCAGTACTTC.

In this sample, this clone turned up a few times. This chain uses TRBV5-1 with TRBJ2-7, with D tentatively TRBD2 (7 bases). Looked up from germline, CDR1 is SGHRS and CDR2 is YFSETQ. Trimming left V 1 base short and J 5 bases short, with 16 bases between. The CDR3 is 15 amino acids. For the CDR3, the DNA is TGCGCCAGCAGCTTGTCGCGGGGGCGCGGGGACGAGCAGTACTTC. This gives the protein CASSLSRGRGDEQYF. Filled out from reference TRBV5-1 and TRBJ2-7, the complete variable domain reads KAGVTQTPRYLIKTRGQQVTLSCSPISGHRSVSWYQQTPGQGLQFLFEYFSETQRNKGNFPGRFSGRQFSNSRSEMNVSTLELGDSALYLCASSLSRGRGDEQYFGPGTRLTVT.

The V gene is TRBV28, the J gene TRBJ2-1; D is undetermined. The length of the CDR3 is 11 residues. V was pared by 2 bases and J by 10 bases, with 6 bases between. In germline, CDR1 is MDHEN, CDR2 SYDVKM. The CDR3 DNA sequence: TGTGCCAGCAGTTTAGTGGGCGAGCAGTTCTTC. Its translation: CASSLVGEQFF. The variable domain in full, with the rest retrieved from reference TRBV28 and TRBJ2-1, is DVKVTQSSRYLVKRTGEKVFLECVQDMDHENMFWYRQDPGLGLRLIYFSYDVKMKEKGDIPEGYSVSREKKERFSLILESASTNQTSMYLCASSLVGEQFFGPGTRLTVL.

The gene calls are TRBV4-1 and TRBJ2-1; 13 bases are shared with TRBD2. Losses at the gene ends were 3 bases for V and 6 bases for J; bases not matched to a gene: 5. Germline loops: CDR1 MGHRA, CDR2 YSYEKL. The CDR3 loop spans 16 amino acids. CDR3 sequence (DNA): TGCGCCAGCAGCCACGGACTAGCGGGAGTGGGCAATGAGCAGTTCTTC. Amino acid sequence: CASSHGLAGVGNEQFF.

The chain combines TRBV5-1 with TRBJ2-1; D unclear. The V end was cut by 0 bases, the J end by 7 bases, with 8 bases between. CDR1 SGHRS and CDR2 YFSETQ come from the germline V gene. This CDR3 region has 13 residues. The CDR3 DNA sequence: TGCGCCAGCAGCTTGGTGGCCGTTAATGAGCAGTTCTTC. Translation: CASSLVAVNEQFF.